The rows below give T cell receptor beta chains drawn from one sample of a study of blood T cell repertoires in COVID-19. The data were produced by immunoSEQ multiplex PCR, yet TCRdb's version contains in-frame clones alone and is incomplete. The sample yields about 170,000 clones, roughly 89% seen once. The source material was peripheral blood. The receptors derive from a woman aged 50 to 60 with acute or convalescent COVID-19. Each CDR3 is given with its conserved first and last residue. The order of the fields is J gene, D gene, clone size, V gene, CDR3 protein, CDR3 DNA. The D gene is left open where the match is weak. Clone sizes are given selectively: once, few, many, or a class where the clone is expanded.

TRBJ1-2 | . | . | TRBV11-3 | CASSRDTPKADYGYTF | TGTGCCAGCAGCCGCGATACGCCAAAGGCGGACTATGGCTACACCTTC
TRBJ2-7 | . | . | TRBV5-1 | CASSLALELEQYF | TGCGCCAGCAGCTTGGCCCTAGAATTGGAGCAGTACTTC
TRBJ2-7 | TRBD2 | few | TRBV7-9 | CASSPHLGLAGGRSYEQYF | TGTGCCAGCAGCCCCCACCTGGGACTAGCGGGGGGGCGGTCCTACGAGCAGTACTTC
TRBJ1-1 | . | . | TRBV10-2 | CASQVVSGLTEAFF | TGCGCCAGCCAAGTCGTATCTGGGCTCACTGAAGCTTTCTTT
TRBJ1-1 | . | . | TRBV14 | CASSQVLMNTEAFF | TGTGCCAGCAGCCAAGTGTTAATGAACACTGAAGCTTTCTTT
TRBJ2-2 | . | once | TRBV13 | CASSLGRRTNTGELFF | TGTGCCAGCAGCTTAGGCCGGAGGACGAACACCGGGGAGCTGTTTTTT
TRBJ2-2 | . | . | TRBV18 | CASSREVPNTGELFF | TGTGCCAGCTCACGAGAGGTCCCGAACACCGGGGAGCTGTTTTTT
TRBJ1-2 | TRBD1 | . | TRBV7-2 | CASSSRDRGHYGYTF | TGTGCCAGCAGCTCCCGGGACAGGGGGCACTATGGCTACACCTTC
TRBJ2-5 | . | . | TRBV27 | CASSLSMPREWGEETQYF | TGTGCCAGCAGTTTATCGATGCCCCGGGAGTGGGGTGAAGAGACCCAGTACTTC
TRBJ1-4 | . | . | TRBV5-1 | CASSLGQISTNEKLFF | TGCGCCAGCAGCTTGGGACAGATCTCAACTAATGAAAAACTGTTTTTT
TRBJ1-2 | TRBD1 | few | TRBV2 | CASIPDRDGYTF | TGTGCCAGCATTCCGGACAGGGATGGCTACACCTTC
TRBJ1-2 | . | few | TRBV25-1 | CARRTAPLNYGYTF | TGTGCCAGAAGGACAGCGCCTCTTAACTATGGCTACACCTTC
TRBJ1-2 | . | . | TRBV30 | CAKAGRATGYGYTF | TGTGCTAAGGCCGGCAGGGCGACCGGGTATGGCTACACCTTC
TRBJ1-2 | TRBD1 | once | TRBV9 | CASSVEGRGSGDGYTF | TGTGCCAGCAGCGTAGAGGGCAGGGGGTCCGGCGATGGCTACACCTTC
TRBJ1-2 | . | . | TRBV14 | CASSPSGAGYYGYTF | TGTGCCAGCAGCCCTTCCGGGGCGGGGTACTATGGCTACACCTTC
TRBJ1-3 | . | . | TRBV6-6 | CASGVGRDYGNTIYF | TGTGCCAGCGGGGTGGGCAGGGATTACGGAAACACCATATATTTT
TRBJ1-3 | . | . | TRBV18 | CASSPTTLRGNTIYF | TGTGCCAGCTCACCAACGACTCTAAGAGGAAACACCATATATTTT
TRBJ2-5 | TRBD2 | . | TRBV6-5 | CASSPGTSRETQYF | TGTGCCAGCAGCCCAGGGACTAGCAGGGAGACCCAGTACTTC
TRBJ2-5 | . | . | TRBV25-1 | CASMRRGETQYF | TGTGCCAGCATGCGTAGAGGAGAGACCCAGTACTTC
TRBJ2-3 | . | . | TRBV6-5 | CASSPLQSDTQYF | TGTGCCAGCAGCCCCCTCCAGTCAGATACGCAGTATTTT
TRBJ1-3 | . | few | TRBV27 | CASSFQFGNTIYF | TGTGCCAGCAGTTTCCAATTTGGAAACACCATATATTTT
TRBJ1-1 | TRBD1 | . | TRBV6-2/TRBV6-3 | CASSKTGGYTEAFF | TGTGCCAGCAGTAAGACAGGGGGATACACTGAAGCTTTCTTT
TRBJ1-2 | TRBD1 | once | TRBV6-5 | CASRRVSGTDYGYTF | TGTGCCAGCAGGCGCGTTTCCGGGACAGACTATGGCTACACCTTC
TRBJ1-2 | . | . | TRBV5-6 | CASSLGTGKYYGYTF | TGTGCCAGCAGCTTGGGTACGGGGAAATACTATGGCTACACCTTC
TRBJ1-1 | . | . | TRBV5-1 | CASSTDSSGTEAFF | TGCGCCAGCAGCACGGACAGCTCTGGCACTGAAGCTTTCTTT
TRBJ2-1 | TRBD2 | . | TRBV11-2 | CASSLGPGLADNEQFF | TGTGCCAGCAGCTTAGGGCCGGGACTAGCCGACAATGAGCAGTTCTTC
TRBJ1-2 | TRBD1 | . | TRBV5-6 | CASVRRTGVSANYGYTF | TGTGCCAGTGTCCGCCGGACAGGGGTGAGCGCTAACTATGGCTACACCTTC
TRBJ2-5 | TRBD1 | . | TRBV5-1 | CASSGRGLGETQYF | TGCGCCAGCAGCGGTAGGGGGCTCGGAGAGACCCAGTACTTC
TRBJ1-5 | . | few | TRBV6-5 | CASKSVGDWQPQHF | TGTGCCAGCAAAAGTGTGGGGGACTGGCAGCCCCAGCATTTT
TRBJ1-2 | . | . | TRBV19 | CASSTTGVGGNYGYTF | TGTGCCAGTAGTACAACAGGAGTCGGGGGTAACTATGGCTACACCTTC
TRBJ2-2 | . | . | TRBV30 | CAWRFLRNTGELFF | TGTGCCTGGAGGTTTTTGCGGAACACCGGGGAGCTGTTTTTT
TRBJ2-1 | TRBD1 | . | TRBV7-9 | CASSLKGQGPSEQFF | TGTGCCAGCAGCTTAAAGGGACAGGGGCCCAGTGAGCAGTTCTTC
TRBJ2-3 | TRBD2 | . | TRBV6-5 | CASTSGRPSTDTQYF | TGTGCCAGCACAAGCGGGAGGCCTAGCACAGATACGCAGTATTTT
TRBJ2-1 | TRBD2 | . | TRBV5-1 | CATKTSGGNGYNEQFF | TGCGCCACCAAGACTAGCGGGGGTAATGGTTACAATGAGCAGTTCTTC
TRBJ1-4 | . | . | TRBV6-5 | CASSYSGATNEKLFF | TGTGCCAGCAGTTATTCAGGTGCAACTAATGAAAAACTGTTTTTT
TRBJ1-4 | TRBD1 | . | TRBV11-2 | CASSLDGRGEEKLFF | TGTGCCAGCAGCTTAGATGGCAGGGGGGAAGAAAAACTGTTTTTT
TRBJ2-1 | . | . | TRBV12-5 | CASGFLSEGEQFF | TGTGCTAGTGGTTTTCTGTCCGAGGGTGAGCAGTTCTTC
TRBJ2-3 | . | . | TRBV5-1 | CASSLGRLHTDTQYF | TGCGCCAGCAGCTTGGGAAGACTGCACACAGATACGCAGTATTTT
TRBJ1-1 | . | . | TRBV7-3 | CASSFWRDTEAFF | TGTGCCAGCAGCTTTTGGCGGGACACTGAAGCTTTCTTT
TRBJ1-2 | TRBD1 | once | TRBV3-1/TRBV3-2 | CASSFDRDYGYTF | TGTGCCAGCAGTTTCGACAGGGACTATGGCTACACCTTC
TRBJ2-1 | TRBD2 | . | TRBV5-1 | CASSRGARGDEQFF | TGCGCCAGCAGCCGTGGCGCCCGGGGGGATGAGCAGTTCTTC
TRBJ2-3 | TRBD2 | . | TRBV10-2 | CASRAGVGTDTQYF | TGCGCCAGCAGGGCGGGGGTCGGCACAGATACGCAGTATTTT
TRBJ2-5 | TRBD2 | once | TRBV5-6 | CASSWTSGLQETQYF | TGTGCCAGCAGCTGGACTAGCGGACTTCAAGAGACCCAGTACTTC
TRBJ2-1 | . | . | TRBV9 | CASSPVDSPSNEQFF | TGTGCCAGCAGCCCAGTGGACTCCCCATCCAATGAGCAGTTCTTC
TRBJ1-1 | TRBD1 | . | TRBV6-1 | CASSEIGQELSEAFF | TGTGCCAGCAGTGAAATTGGACAGGAACTATCTGAAGCTTTCTTT
TRBJ2-3 | TRBD2 | . | TRBV6-5 | CASSTGLIHTDTQYF | TGTGCCAGCAGTACGGGACTAATCCACACAGATACGCAGTATTTT
TRBJ1-2 | . | few | TRBV11-2 | CASSLEVGAGYTF | TGTGCCAGCAGCTTAGAAGTGGGCGCTGGCTACACCTTC
TRBJ1-5 | . | . | TRBV12-3/TRBV12-4 | CASSYAAQPQHF | TGTGCCAGCAGCTATGCGGCCCAGCCCCAGCATTTT
TRBJ1-2 | . | . | TRBV3-1/TRBV3-2 | CASSQDFEYGYTF | TGTGCCAGCAGCCAAGATTTCGAGTATGGCTACACCTTC
TRBJ1-2 | TRBD1 | . | TRBV10-3 | CAISGPLGQALNYGYTF | TGTGCCATCAGTGGGCCCCTCGGACAGGCCCTTAACTATGGCTACACCTTC
TRBJ2-3 | TRBD2 | . | TRBV3-1/TRBV3-2 | CASSQVPGTSVEYF | TGTGCCAGCAGCCAAGTTCCCGGGACTAGCGTTGAGTATTTT
TRBJ1-2 | TRBD1 | . | TRBV7-2 | CASSDRDRRVSNYGYTF | TGTGCCAGCAGCGACCGGGACAGAAGAGTTTCTAACTATGGCTACACCTTC
TRBJ1-2 | TRBD1 | once | TRBV5-1 | CASSSWGTGGLTLGGYTF | TGCGCCAGCAGCTCGTGGGGGACAGGGGGCCTGACTTTAGGTGGCTACACCTTC